This T cell receptor (beta chain) was documented in a study of shared clonotypes between healthy human individuals. Study-wide findings and caveats: Clonotype sharing across a handful of donors was observed for around 4.5% of naive CD4 clonotypes. The study sampled only blood, and tissue repertoires likely differ. Having only a few donors restricted how much genetic and exposure-history diversity was captured.

Splitting of CD4+ cells produced CD45RA+ naive and CD45RA-negative memory subsets. Sequenced by immunoSEQ multiplex PCR; TCRdb stores in-frame clones only, minus some. The profile shows some 630,000 clones, about three quarters of them singletons. The CDR3 contains 16 residues. Trimming cost V 2 bases and J 5 bases; bases outside gene matches: 8. The V gene's germline CDR1 is SGHRS and CDR2 YFSETQ. As for this clone: Its specificity is not known.

The V call is TRBV5-1, the J call TRBJ2-7, with 12 bases lining up with TRBD2. Sequences were obtained from memory CD4+ T cells sorted from blood. Subset of the sample: CD45RA-negative fraction. This receptor was identified in a young woman in good health. The CDR3 nucleotides are TGCGCCAGCAGCTTCAACCGACTAGCGGGAGAACACGAGCAGTACTTC. As protein: CASSFNRLAGEHEQYF.